A single sample is the source of the 2 T cell receptor beta chains below, sequenced in a study of blood T cell repertoires in COVID-19 (dated by TCRdb to 2020 to 2022). The library relied on the immunoSEQ multiplex PCR assay. Sourced from immuneACCESS, this table was stored by TCRdb with only in-frame sequences that have V and J called. A share of the clones is absent; for the studies checked, an unresolved V gene accounts for under half, and the remainder has no known explanation. Within this sample are about 380,000 clones, with more than 75% of them counted one time only. The top ten hold 0.9% to 1.5% of the sample. The sample was PBMCs or T cells enriched from blood (not recorded which). These receptors all come from a woman under 30 who had recovered from COVID-19.

V usage is TRBV6-1 and J usage is TRBJ1-2; a possible D gene is TRBD1 (6 bases). V shed 1 base and J shed 7 bases, with 10 bases lying between them. There are 13 residues in the CDR3. The germline gives CDR1 MNHNS, CDR2 SASEGT. The CDR3 region has the DNA TGTGCCAGCAGTGAAGAGGGGGACATTGGCTACACCTTC. This translates into CASSEEGDIGYTF.

The chain uses TRBV24-1 and TRBJ2-4; 7 nucleotides align to TRBD1. The CDR3 extends over 16 amino acids. After removal of 4 bases from V and 0 bases from J, the junction contained 5 bases not matched to a gene. Germline V lookup: CDR1 KGHDR, CDR2 SFDVKD. Here the CDR3 DNA reads TGTGCCACCAGTGACTCCCGACAGGGAGCCAAAAACATTCAGTACTTC. It yields the protein CATSDSRQGAKNIQYF.